The rows below give T cell receptor beta chains drawn from one sample of a study of immune heterogeneity within non-small cell lung tumors. TCRdb fed the multiplex PCR reads into MiXCR, producing one record per CDR3 protein. This sample has more than 2,500 distinct CDR3 sequences, with around 15% found just once. Sequences were obtained from lung tumor tissue. The receptors derive from a female donor with non-small cell lung cancer. The CDR3 runs from the conserved cysteine through the conserved F or W. D genes are given only for firm matches. The size field reads how often the clone was seen (once, few, many) or a class if it is expanded.

TRBJ2-5 TRBV20-1 medium-sized . TGCAGTGCTGACCAGCGCCAAGAGACCCAGTACTTC CSADQRQETQYF
TRBJ2-7 TRBV27 many . TGTGCCAGCAGTTGGGGTACTAACGGGAGAAACGAGCAGTACTTC CASSWGTNGRNEQYF
TRBJ1-5 TRBV7-8 medium-sized . TGTGCCAGCAGCTTAGGGGATCAGCCCCAGCATTTT CASSLGDQPQHF
TRBJ2-2 TRBV27 medium-sized . TGTGCCAGCAGTTTCATGGGTGGTAGGGGGTCGGCCGGGGAGCTGTTTTTT CASSFMGGRGSAGELFF
TRBJ2-3 TRBV3-1 medium-sized . TGTGCCAGTCGGGCTAGCGTCCACACAGATACGCAGTATTTT CASRASVHTDTQYF
TRBJ2-7 TRBV5-7 medium-sized . TGTGCCAGCACGGGGACGGGTTCGGGCGGGGGCGAATCGGACGAGCAGTACTTC CASTGTGSGGGESDEQYF
TRBJ1-5 TRBV28 medium-sized . TGTGCCAGCAGTGGACTTGGTTGGGGGGCCAATCAGCCCCAGCATTTT CASSGLGWGANQPQHF
TRBJ2-1 TRBV28 medium-sized TRBD2 TGTGCCAGCAGTTCTAGCGGGAGGTCCTACAATGAGCAGTTCTTC CASSSSGRSYNEQFF
TRBJ2-3 TRBV3-1 many . TGTGCCAGCAGCTGGGAGGGGGAGACAGATACGCAGTATTTT CASSWEGETDTQYF
TRBJ2-2 TRBV30 medium-sized . TGTGCCTGGAGTGTAAGGCTCTCGCGGGCCGACACCGGGGAGCTGTTTTTT CAWSVRLSRADTGELFF
TRBJ1-2 TRBV6-5 medium-sized TRBD1 TGTGCCAGCAGTTACAGATCCACAGGGGGCGACGGCTACACCTTC CASSYRSTGGDGYTF
TRBJ1-5 TRBV30 hyperexpanded TRBD1 TGTGCCTGGAGTCCCGGGACAGGGGCCAACCAGCATTTT CAWSPGTGANQHF